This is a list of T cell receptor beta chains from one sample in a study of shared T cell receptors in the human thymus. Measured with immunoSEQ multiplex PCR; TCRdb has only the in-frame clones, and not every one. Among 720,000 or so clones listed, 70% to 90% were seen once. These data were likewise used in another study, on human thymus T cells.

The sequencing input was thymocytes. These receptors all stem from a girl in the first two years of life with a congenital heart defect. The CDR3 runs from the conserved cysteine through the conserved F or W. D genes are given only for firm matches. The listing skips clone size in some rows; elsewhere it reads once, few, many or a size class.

TGTGCCAGCTGCCCGCTAAGGTTTGGCGGATGCACAGATACGCAGTATTTT,CASCPLRFGGCTDTQYF,TRBJ2-3,.,TRBV14,.
TGTGCCAGCTCACGACTAGACCGGGACAGGGGATTCTATAATTCACCCCTCCACTTT,CASSRLDRDRGFYNSPLHF,TRBJ1-6,TRBD1,TRBV18,.
TGCGCCAGCAGCTCTCGCCCCGACAGGGGGCCGCCCTACACCTTC,CASSSRPDRGPPYTF,TRBJ1-2,TRBD1,TRBV5-1,.
TGTGCCAGTAGTACTCTCGGACAGGAGCAGCATTTT,CASSTLGQEQHF,TRBJ1-5,TRBD1,TRBV19,.
TGTGCCAGTAGTAAACCCCAGGGGGATGGCTACACCTTC,CASSKPQGDGYTF,TRBJ1-2,TRBD1,TRBV19,.
TGTGCCAGCAGCCCCCGGACAGATCCGGGGTACACCTTC,CASSPRTDPGYTF,TRBJ1-2,.,TRBV7-2,.
TGCAGTGGGGGACTTTCGGGGACTTTCTTT,CSGGLSGTFF,TRBJ1-1,.,TRBV20-1,.
TGTGCCAGTAGTATGTCGGAACAGCCCTATCAGCCCCAGCATTTT,CASSMSEQPYQPQHF,TRBJ1-5,.,TRBV19,once
TGTGCCAGCAGCCCGAGGAACAACTATGGCTACACCTTC,CASSPRNNYGYTF,TRBJ1-2,.,TRBV12-1,.
TGTGCCAGCACTATTGACCCCGTGGGCTACGAGCAGTACTTC,CASTIDPVGYEQYF,TRBJ2-7,.,TRBV6-5,.
TGTGCCTGGAGTGTTACTAAAAGGACAGGGTTAATTCAGCCCCAGCATTTT,CAWSVTKRTGLIQPQHF,TRBJ1-5,TRBD1,TRBV30,.
TGTGCCACCAGCAGCTCGGACAGCATCCCCTACGAGCAGTACTTC,CATSSSDSIPYEQYF,TRBJ2-7,.,TRBV15,.
TGCGCCAGCAGCTTGGGATCTCTAAATACGCAGTATTTT,CASSLGSLNTQYF,TRBJ2-3,.,TRBV5-1,.
TGCAGCGCTGGAACTAGCGGGGTCTACAATGAGCAGTTCTTC,CSAGTSGVYNEQFF,TRBJ2-1,TRBD2,TRBV29-1,.
TGTGCCAGCAGCCTACCTGGACAGGAAAACAAAACGAACACTGAAGCTTTCTTT,CASSLPGQENKTNTEAFF,TRBJ1-1,TRBD1,TRBV7-6,.
TGCAGAGCTGACAGTCGGAAGTCTACCTTC,CRADSRKSTF,TRBJ1-2,.,TRBV20-1,.
TGTGCCAGTAGTATAGTCTCGGACAGGGTCAATGAAAAACTGTTTTTT,CASSIVSDRVNEKLFF,TRBJ1-4,TRBD1,TRBV19,.
TGTGCCAGCACTCACTCTAGGGGGAAGAATGAGCAGTTCTTC,CASTHSRGKNEQFF,TRBJ2-1,.,TRBV28,.
TGTGCCAGCAGCGTAGGGACAGGGGGCTGGAGAGTGAACATTCAGTACTTC,CASSVGTGGWRVNIQYF,TRBJ2-4,TRBD1,TRBV9,once
TGTGCCAGCACCCCGGGGGGAGGACGGAACACTGAAGCTTTCTTT,CASTPGGGRNTEAFF,TRBJ1-1,.,TRBV6-5,.
TGTGCCAGCTCCAAACCAGGGGGAAACGGCTACACCTTC,CASSKPGGNGYTF,TRBJ1-2,TRBD1,TRBV27,.
TGTGCCAGCAGTGAAGGGCCCCTAGCGCTTTACGAGCAGTACTTC,CASSEGPLALYEQYF,TRBJ2-7,.,TRBV2,.
TGTGCCAGCAGCAGCGGGACAGGGGAAGGAACTAATGAAAAACTGTTTTTT,CASSSGTGEGTNEKLFF,TRBJ1-4,TRBD1,TRBV5-6,few
TGTGCCAGCGCTAAAGATCCGAGCTCTGGAAACACCATATATTTT,CASAKDPSSGNTIYF,TRBJ1-3,.,TRBV11-2,.
TGCGCCACCAGGAGCACGACAGGGACGAACGAAAAACCGTTTTTT,CATRSTTGTNEKPFF,TRBJ1-4,TRBD1,TRBV5-1,.
TGTGCCAGCAGCTTGGGAGGGGGGGGATCACCCCTCCACTTT,CASSLGGGGSPLHF,TRBJ1-6,.,TRBV5-5,.
TGTGCCAGCTCCTCGGGGACTAGCGGGGGGGGTACAGATACGCAGTATTTT,CASSSGTSGGGTDTQYF,TRBJ2-3,TRBD2,TRBV18,.
TGTGCCAGTCCCCCCCGTGTGGGACAGGGAAGGAACACTGAAGCTTTCTTT,CASPPRVGQGRNTEAFF,TRBJ1-1,TRBD1,TRBV28,few
TGTGCCAGCAGTTTATCAGCAGGGTCTAGCTATGGCTACACCTTC,CASSLSAGSSYGYTF,TRBJ1-2,.,TRBV27,.
TGCGCCAGCAGGGACAGCCCCAAGATGAACACTGAAGCTTTCTTT,CASRDSPKMNTEAFF,TRBJ1-1,.,TRBV5-1,.
TGTGCCACCAGCGGTAGGAGGCAGGGGGCGGCATACGAGCAGTACTTC,CATSGRRQGAAYEQYF,TRBJ2-7,TRBD1,TRBV15,few
TGTGCCAGCAGCCAAGATCCCTGGACAGGGGGCTTTACAGATACGCAGTATTTT,CASSQDPWTGGFTDTQYF,TRBJ2-3,TRBD1,TRBV14,.
TGTGCCAGCAGCTCCAGACTAGCGGGGGGTCGGGAGCAGTACTTC,CASSSRLAGGREQYF,TRBJ2-7,TRBD2,TRBV6-5,.
TGTGCCAGCAGCCAACGGGGGGCTAACACTGAAGCTTTCTTT,CASSQRGANTEAFF,TRBJ1-1,.,TRBV14,.
TGCAGTGCCCCGTCCGGTGGCTACACCTTC,CSAPSGGYTF,TRBJ1-2,.,TRBV20-1,once
TGCGCCAGCAACCAGCCAGGGGAATCCTATGGCTACACCTTC,CASNQPGESYGYTF,TRBJ1-2,.,TRBV4-3,.
TGTGCCACCAACCAAGTCCCGGGACAGGGAAGCCTAGTAGAGCGGGGTTCCAATACGCAGTATTTT,CATNQVPGQGSLVERGSNTQYF,TRBJ2-3,TRBD1,TRBV15,once
TGTGCCAGCAGTGGACGACAGGGCATGACCTACGAGCAGTACTTC,CASSGRQGMTYEQYF,TRBJ2-7,TRBD1,TRBV6-5,.
TGTGCCAGCAGTACCTCGACAGAGATCTACGAGCAGTACTTC,CASSTSTEIYEQYF,TRBJ2-7,.,TRBV27,.
TGTGCCAGCAGGGCGGACAGTCGGAGAAAGGGCTACACCTTC,CASRADSRRKGYTF,TRBJ1-2,.,TRBV7-2,.